Sequencing of this TCR beta chain was carried out in a study of cytomegalovirus exposure and HLA in healthy donors. On the study more broadly: In a later analysis, it was reported that the 120 validation repertoires had been produced on the same platform as the roughly 610 repertoires belonging to the first cohort.

This table comes from immunoSEQ multiplex PCR, and its TCRdb copy is limited to in-frame clones, with some not included. The sample yields 21,000 or so clones, approximately 96% seen once. V lost 0 bases, J lost 9 bases, and 15 bases lay in between. Germline CDR1 is GTSNPN and CDR2 is SVGIG (reference sequence). The CDR3 has 14 residues. The specimen was PBMCs. J is TRBJ2-1 and V is TRBV30; D may be TRBD2 (6 bases). The sequence came from a man aged 30 to 45 in good health and CMV-seropositive. The CDR3 region is CAWSVGSSGGEQFF. The CDR3 DNA reads as TGTGCCTGGAGTGTCGGTTCCTCCGGGGGTGAGCAGTTCTTC. The whole variable domain, remainder taken from reference TRBV30 and TRBJ2-1, is SQTIHQWPATLVQPVGSPLSLECTVEGTSNPNLYWYRQAAGRGLQLLFYSVGIGQISSEVPQNLSASRPQDRQFILSSKKLLLSDSGFYLCAWSVGSSGGEQFFGPGTRLTVL.